What follows describes a single T cell receptor (beta chain). Its specificity is not known. These data belong to a study of cytotoxic CD8 clonotypes in ibrutinib-treated CLL. As for the study in general: Among the patients, 10 to 11 presented as relapsed/refractory and about 15 as treatment-naive; 17 to 18 showed unmutated IGHV. Study-wide points: Among the clonotypes, public ones were uncommon and contracted or held stable on treatment. Collection times varied between progressing and sustained-remission patients.

The germline CDR1 and CDR2 sequences are SGHAT and FQNNGV. V gave up 0 bases and J gave up 4 bases, with 13 bases separating them. The CDR3 consists of 16 residues. For TCR beta libraries, roughly 2 micrograms of genomic DNA were obtained from cryopreserved PBMCs. Sequencing used immunoSEQ multiplex PCR; TCRdb keeps in-frame clones, though not all of them. Of about 130,000 clones listed, 80% to 90% are singletons. V gene TRBV11-2 combines with J gene TRBJ1-3; no firm D call. The sequencing used PBMCs, collected after 24 months of ibrutinib treatment. This sequence was found in a human donor with chronic lymphocytic leukemia. The CDR3: CASSLDLGSQGNTIYF. The CDR3 coding sequence is TGTGCCAGCAGCTTAGATCTGGGTTCTCAAGGAAACACCATATATTTT.